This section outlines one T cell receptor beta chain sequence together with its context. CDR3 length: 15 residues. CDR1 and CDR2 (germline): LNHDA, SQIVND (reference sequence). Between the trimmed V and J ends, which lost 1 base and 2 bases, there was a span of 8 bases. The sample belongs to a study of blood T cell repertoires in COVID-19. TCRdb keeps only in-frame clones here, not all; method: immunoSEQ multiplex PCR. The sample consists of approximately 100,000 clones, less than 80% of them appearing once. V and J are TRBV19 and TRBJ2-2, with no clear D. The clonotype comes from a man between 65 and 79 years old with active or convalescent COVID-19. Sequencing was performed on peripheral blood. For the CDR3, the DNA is TGTGCCAGTAGTATAGTACAGTTTAACACCGGGGAGCTGTTTTTT. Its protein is CASSIVQFNTGELFF.